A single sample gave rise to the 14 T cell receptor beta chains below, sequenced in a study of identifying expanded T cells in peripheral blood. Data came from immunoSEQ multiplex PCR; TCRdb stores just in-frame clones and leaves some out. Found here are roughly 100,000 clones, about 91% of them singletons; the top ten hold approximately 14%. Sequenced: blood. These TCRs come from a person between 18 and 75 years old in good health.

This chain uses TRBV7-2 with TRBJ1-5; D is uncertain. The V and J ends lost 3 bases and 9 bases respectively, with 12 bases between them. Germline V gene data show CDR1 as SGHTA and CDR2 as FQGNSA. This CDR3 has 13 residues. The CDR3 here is CASSFPGLVPQHF. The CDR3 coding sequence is TGTGCCAGCAGCTTCCCCGGTTTAGTGCCCCAGCATTTT.

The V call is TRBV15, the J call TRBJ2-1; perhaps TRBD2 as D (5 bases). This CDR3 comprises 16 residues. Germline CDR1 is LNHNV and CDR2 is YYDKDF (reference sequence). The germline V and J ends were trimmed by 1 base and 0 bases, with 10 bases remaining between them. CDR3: CATSRARGSSYNEQFF. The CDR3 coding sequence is TGTGCCACCAGCAGAGCACGGGGTAGCTCCTACAATGAGCAGTTCTTC.

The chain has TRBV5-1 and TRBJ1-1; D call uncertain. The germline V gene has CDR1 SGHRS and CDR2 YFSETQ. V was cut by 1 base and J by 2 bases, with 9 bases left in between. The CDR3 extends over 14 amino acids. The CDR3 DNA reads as TGCGCCAGCAGCTTGCAACATATAAACACTGAAGCTTTCTTT. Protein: CASSLQHINTEAFF.

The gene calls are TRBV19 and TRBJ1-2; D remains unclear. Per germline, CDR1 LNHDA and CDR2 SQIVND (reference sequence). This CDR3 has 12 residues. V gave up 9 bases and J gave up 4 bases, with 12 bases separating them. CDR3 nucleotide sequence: TGTGCCAGCGCTCCAAGGCTCTATGGCTACACCTTC. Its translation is CASAPRLYGYTF.

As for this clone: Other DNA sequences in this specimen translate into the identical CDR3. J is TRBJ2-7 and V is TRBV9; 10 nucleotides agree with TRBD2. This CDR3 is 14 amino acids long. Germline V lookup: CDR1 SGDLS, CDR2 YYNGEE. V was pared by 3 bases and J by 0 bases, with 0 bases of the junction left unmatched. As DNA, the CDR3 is TGTGCCAGCAGCGGGACTAGCGGCTCCTACGAGCAGTACTTC. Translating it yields CASSGTSGSYEQYF. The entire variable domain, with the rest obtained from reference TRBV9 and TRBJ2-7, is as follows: DSGVTQTPKHLITATGQRVTLRCSPRSGDLSVYWYQQSLDQGLQFLIQYYNGEERAKGNILERFSAQQFPDLHSELNLSSLELGDSALYFCASSGTSGSYEQYFGPGTRLTVT.

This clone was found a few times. Here the CDR3 DNA reads TGTGCCAGCAGTTCGGCCTGGGGGAGGAGCACCGGGGAGCTGTTTTTT. Its translation is CASSSAWGRSTGELFF. The J gene is TRBJ2-2, the V gene TRBV6-5; TRBD2 might be the D (6 bases). V lost 4 bases and J 4 bases, leaving 16 bases between the germline ends. Looked up from germline, CDR1 is MNHEY and CDR2 is SVGAGI. The CDR3 is 16 amino acids.

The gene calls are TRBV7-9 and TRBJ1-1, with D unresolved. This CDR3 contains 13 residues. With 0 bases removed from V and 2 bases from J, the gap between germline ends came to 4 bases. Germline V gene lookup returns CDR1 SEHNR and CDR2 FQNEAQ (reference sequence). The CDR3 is CASSLAINTEAFF. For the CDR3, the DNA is TGTGCCAGCAGCTTAGCGATAAACACTGAAGCTTTCTTT.

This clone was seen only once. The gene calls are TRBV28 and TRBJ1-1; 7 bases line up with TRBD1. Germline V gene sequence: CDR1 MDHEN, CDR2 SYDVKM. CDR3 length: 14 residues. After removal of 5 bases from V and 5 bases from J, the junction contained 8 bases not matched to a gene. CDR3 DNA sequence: TGTGCCAGCAGTCCCTCGACAGGGAGGACTGAAGCTTTCTTT. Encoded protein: CASSPSTGRTEAFF.

The CDR3 DNA reads as TGTGCCAGTACCGGGCGGACAGGGAGCTCCTACGAGCAGTACTTC. This encodes CASTGRTGSSYEQYF. The chain has TRBV19 and TRBJ2-7; 8 bases agree with TRBD1. The V and J ends lost 7 bases and 0 bases, in that order; junction bases with no gene match: 8. The CDR3 runs to 15 residues. CDR1 and CDR2 from the germline V gene are LNHDA and SQIVND (reference sequence). The complete variable domain, with remaining parts taken from reference TRBV19 and TRBJ2-7, reads DGGITQSPKYLFRKEGQNVTLSCEQNLNHDAMYWYRQDPGQGLRLIYYSQIVNDFQKGDIAEGYSVSREKKESFPLTVTSAQKNPTAFYLCASTGRTGSSYEQYFGPGTRLTVT.

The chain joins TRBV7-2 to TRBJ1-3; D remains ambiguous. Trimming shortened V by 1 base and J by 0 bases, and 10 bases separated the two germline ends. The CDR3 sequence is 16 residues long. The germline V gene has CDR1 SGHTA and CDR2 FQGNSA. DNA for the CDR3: TGTGCCAGCAGCTTAGGTCTGGGTAACTCTGGAAACACCATATATTTT. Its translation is CASSLGLGNSGNTIYF.

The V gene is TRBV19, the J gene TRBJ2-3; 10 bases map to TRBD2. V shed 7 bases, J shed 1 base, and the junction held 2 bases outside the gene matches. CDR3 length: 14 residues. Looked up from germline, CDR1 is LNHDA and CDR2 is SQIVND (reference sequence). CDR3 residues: CASKLAGRTDTQYF. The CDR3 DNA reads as TGTGCCAGTAAACTAGCGGGGCGCACAGATACGCAGTATTTT.

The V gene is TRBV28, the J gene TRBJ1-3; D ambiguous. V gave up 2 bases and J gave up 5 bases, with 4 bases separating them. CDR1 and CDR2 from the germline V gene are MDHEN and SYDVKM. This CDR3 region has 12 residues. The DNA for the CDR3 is TGTGCCAGCAGTTTAGAAAGAAACACCATATATTTT. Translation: CASSLERNTIYF.

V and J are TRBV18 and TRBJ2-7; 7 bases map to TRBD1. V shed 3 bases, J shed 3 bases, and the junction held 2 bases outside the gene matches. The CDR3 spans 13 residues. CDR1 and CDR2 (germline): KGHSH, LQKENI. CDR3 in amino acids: CASSPGQNYEQYF. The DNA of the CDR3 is TGTGCCAGCTCACCGGGACAGAACTACGAGCAGTACTTC.

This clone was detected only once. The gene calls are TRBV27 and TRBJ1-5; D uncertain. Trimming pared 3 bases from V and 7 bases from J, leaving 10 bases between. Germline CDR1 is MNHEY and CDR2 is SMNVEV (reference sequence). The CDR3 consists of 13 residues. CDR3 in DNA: TGTGCCAGCAGTTTTTCCGTCGGGCAGCCCCAGCATTTT. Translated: CASSFSVGQPQHF.